This TCR beta chain was sequenced in a study of identical twins. Study outcomes and limitations: It was out-of-frame TCR alpha sharing in monozygotic twins that models underestimated. Excess sharing between twins was weaker in beta out-of-frame sequences. The analysis was cross-sectional rather than longitudinal within donors.

This clonotype was counted many times. Its antigen is still unknown. TCRdb reprocessed the 5' RACE reads with MiXCR, giving one entry per CDR3 protein. The sample lists approximately 690,000 distinct CDR3 sequences; roughly 6% were seen once. All donors comprised healthy Caucasians. The junction had 6 bases not matched to a gene; V was cut back by 0 bases and J by 11 bases. Germline loops: CDR1 SGDLS, CDR2 YYNGEE. The CDR3 runs to 15 residues. The sample taken for sequencing was naive T cells sorted from blood. The receptor was isolated from a man aged 18-30 years in good health. The chain uses TRBV9 and TRBJ2-1; TRBD2 matches at 12 bases. The CDR3 loop reads CASSVARTSGAQQFF. In DNA form, the CDR3 reads TGTGCCAGCAGCGTAGCACGGACTAGCGGGGCCCAGCAGTTCTTC.